The rows below give T cell receptor beta chains drawn from one sample of a study of beta chain features in type 1 diabetes. Here immunoSEQ multiplex PCR was the method, and the copy in TCRdb shows in-frame clones only, minus some. The table includes 300,000 to 450,000 clones, roughly 9.8% detected once. The specimen was central memory CD4+ T cells from blood. These receptors were obtained from a man aged 25 to 45 with type 1 diabetes. Both conserved end residues are part of each CDR3. A D gene is named only where the DNA matches it firmly. Expanded clones are given a class, and other clones once, few, many or no size at all.

cdr3_nt: TGTGCCAGTACCGACTACAGGGGGAAGAGCAATCAGCCCCAGCATTTT
cdr3_aa: CASTDYRGKSNQPQHF
clone_size: many
j_call: TRBJ1-5
d_call: TRBD1
v_call: TRBV19

cdr3_nt: TGTGCCAGCAGTTCCAGCGGGAGCGGCTACAATGAGCAGTTCTTC
cdr3_aa: CASSSSGSGYNEQFF
clone_size: many
j_call: TRBJ2-1
d_call: TRBD2
v_call: TRBV28

cdr3_nt: TGTGCCAGCGCAGACAGGGGATATCAGCCCCAGCATTTT
cdr3_aa: CASADRGYQPQHF
clone_size: few
j_call: TRBJ1-5
d_call: TRBD1
v_call: TRBV28

cdr3_nt: TGTGCCAGTAGTTGGTCCCGTTCCTCTGGAAACACCATATATTTT
cdr3_aa: CASSWSRSSGNTIYF
clone_size: many
j_call: TRBJ1-3
d_call: .
v_call: TRBV19

cdr3_nt: TGTGCCAGCAGTGAACTTGGCGGACCATCCTACAATGAGCAGTTCTTC
cdr3_aa: CASSELGGPSYNEQFF
clone_size: few
j_call: TRBJ2-1
d_call: .
v_call: TRBV6-1

cdr3_nt: TGTGCCAGCAGCCTTGTGACAGGAGCCTACGAGCAGTACTTC
cdr3_aa: CASSLVTGAYEQYF
clone_size: .
j_call: TRBJ2-7
d_call: .
v_call: TRBV5-6

cdr3_nt: TGCAGCGTTATATCGGGAGGGCCAGGAGATACGCAGTATTTT
cdr3_aa: CSVISGGPGDTQYF
clone_size: many
j_call: TRBJ2-3
d_call: TRBD2
v_call: TRBV29-1

cdr3_nt: TGTGCCAGCAGTTACCAACCGGGGGGCGCAGATACGCAGTATTTT
cdr3_aa: CASSYQPGGADTQYF
clone_size: few
j_call: TRBJ2-3
d_call: .
v_call: TRBV6-5

cdr3_nt: TGTGCCAGCAGCCGCATAGCGGGAGGGCCGGTGACCCAGTACTTC
cdr3_aa: CASSRIAGGPVTQYF
clone_size: .
j_call: TRBJ2-5
d_call: TRBD2
v_call: TRBV7-2

cdr3_nt: TGTGCCAGCAGTTTATCCTCTGAGGGGGGCGTGCAGTACTTC
cdr3_aa: CASSLSSEGGVQYF
clone_size: .
j_call: TRBJ2-7
d_call: .
v_call: TRBV28

cdr3_nt: TGTGCCAGCAGTTACTCTCGATACGAGCAGTACTTC
cdr3_aa: CASSYSRYEQYF
clone_size: .
j_call: TRBJ2-7
d_call: .
v_call: TRBV6-5

cdr3_nt: TGTGCCAGCAGCGCCTTAGCGGGAGTCGATGGTGAGCAGTTCTTC
cdr3_aa: CASSALAGVDGEQFF
clone_size: .
j_call: TRBJ2-1
d_call: TRBD2
v_call: TRBV6-1

cdr3_nt: TGTGCCTGGAGCTCCTCCTACGAGCAGTACTTC
cdr3_aa: CAWSSSYEQYF
clone_size: .
j_call: TRBJ2-7
d_call: .
v_call: TRBV30

cdr3_nt: TGTGCCAGCCGCGAATTACGGGACAGTTACAATGAGCAGTTCTTC
cdr3_aa: CASRELRDSYNEQFF
clone_size: .
j_call: TRBJ2-1
d_call: TRBD1
v_call: TRBV28

cdr3_nt: TGCAGCGCCGCTGACAGGGGATTAGGAGACACTGAAGCTTTCTTT
cdr3_aa: CSAADRGLGDTEAFF
clone_size: few
j_call: TRBJ1-1
d_call: TRBD1
v_call: TRBV29-1

cdr3_nt: TGTGCCACCAGCCGGACAGATAACACCGGGGAGCTGTTTTTT
cdr3_aa: CATSRTDNTGELFF
clone_size: many
j_call: TRBJ2-2
d_call: .
v_call: TRBV15

cdr3_nt: TGTGCCAGCAGCCAAGATTCCGCAGGTTCCCTGTACAATGAGCAGTTCTTC
cdr3_aa: CASSQDSAGSLYNEQFF
clone_size: few
j_call: TRBJ2-1
d_call: .
v_call: TRBV5-4

cdr3_nt: TGTGCCACCGCCTATGAGGGGGTGGGAGGCACGCAGTATTTT
cdr3_aa: CATAYEGVGGTQYF
clone_size: many
j_call: TRBJ2-3
d_call: .
v_call: TRBV10-3

cdr3_nt: TGTGCCAGCAGTTACTCGAGGCAGCGGATAAACAATGAGCAGTTCTTC
cdr3_aa: CASSYSRQRINNEQFF
clone_size: .
j_call: TRBJ2-1
d_call: .
v_call: TRBV6-5

cdr3_nt: TGTGCCAGCAGCTTAGTAGGGCGACCTGGGGCCCAGCATTTT
cdr3_aa: CASSLVGRPGAQHF
clone_size: few
j_call: TRBJ1-5
d_call: .
v_call: TRBV5-1

cdr3_nt: TGTGCCAGCAGTTTATCTTATTCCCAGGGGGCGTCCGGTGGCTACACCTTC
cdr3_aa: CASSLSYSQGASGGYTF
clone_size: .
j_call: TRBJ1-2
d_call: TRBD1
v_call: TRBV27

cdr3_nt: TGTGCCAGCAGTGGTTCGTTCAAGAATCAGCCCCAGCATTTT
cdr3_aa: CASSGSFKNQPQHF
clone_size: few
j_call: TRBJ1-5
d_call: .
v_call: TRBV2

cdr3_nt: TGTGCCAGTAGCAAGGGACAGTTCTCTGGGGCCAACGTCCTGACTTTC
cdr3_aa: CASSKGQFSGANVLTF
clone_size: .
j_call: TRBJ2-6
d_call: TRBD1
v_call: TRBV19

cdr3_nt: TGTGCCAGCAGTCTAGGGTATTACAATGAGCAGTTCTTC
cdr3_aa: CASSLGYYNEQFF
clone_size: .
j_call: TRBJ2-1
d_call: .
v_call: TRBV27

cdr3_nt: TGCGCCAGCAGCTTGGTGGACGGGGAGCTGTTTTTT
cdr3_aa: CASSLVDGELFF
clone_size: few
j_call: TRBJ2-2
d_call: .
v_call: TRBV5-1

cdr3_nt: TGTGCCATCAAGGGGACTCACGAGCAGTACTTC
cdr3_aa: CAIKGTHEQYF
clone_size: .
j_call: TRBJ2-7
d_call: .
v_call: TRBV6-6

cdr3_nt: TGTGCCAGCATCGTAAACCATCTCAGCACAGATACGCAGTATTTT
cdr3_aa: CASIVNHLSTDTQYF
clone_size: .
j_call: TRBJ2-3
d_call: .
v_call: TRBV6-6

cdr3_nt: TGTGCCAGCAGTTTATTCGGAAGGGGAAGGAAAGCTTTCTTT
cdr3_aa: CASSLFGRGRKAFF
clone_size: .
j_call: TRBJ1-1
d_call: .
v_call: TRBV28

cdr3_nt: TGTGCCAGCAGCTTAGGGTGGGTCGGGACACTCGCCGGTCCCCAGCATTTT
cdr3_aa: CASSLGWVGTLAGPQHF
clone_size: .
j_call: TRBJ1-5
d_call: .
v_call: TRBV7-2

cdr3_nt: TGTGCCAGCAGTTTATTGCTGAGAAGGGGGCGGAACACTGAAGCTTTCTTT
cdr3_aa: CASSLLLRRGRNTEAFF
clone_size: few
j_call: TRBJ1-1
d_call: TRBD1
v_call: TRBV28

cdr3_nt: TGTGCCAGCAGGCCTGACAGGGTCTACGAGCAGTACTTC
cdr3_aa: CASRPDRVYEQYF
clone_size: .
j_call: TRBJ2-7
d_call: TRBD1
v_call: TRBV28

cdr3_nt: TGTGCCAGCAGTCTAGCGGGAGGGCGCACAGATACGCAGTATTTT
cdr3_aa: CASSLAGGRTDTQYF
clone_size: .
j_call: TRBJ2-3
d_call: TRBD2
v_call: TRBV5-4

cdr3_nt: TGTGCCTGGAGGGAGGGGACAGGGGGCGCGAGCAATCAGCCCCAGCATTTT
cdr3_aa: CAWREGTGGASNQPQHF
clone_size: few
j_call: TRBJ1-5
d_call: TRBD1
v_call: TRBV30

cdr3_nt: TGTGCCAGCAGCGTAGAGAGGGGCCCCCCTGGCGAGCAGTACTTC
cdr3_aa: CASSVERGPPGEQYF
clone_size: .
j_call: TRBJ2-7
d_call: .
v_call: TRBV9

cdr3_nt: TGTGCCAGCGGGGGTCAGACTTTGGAGACCCAGTACTTC
cdr3_aa: CASGGQTLETQYF
clone_size: .
j_call: TRBJ2-5
d_call: .
v_call: TRBV2

cdr3_nt: TGTGCCAGCAGCCAAAACAGGAATATGAACACTGAAGCTTTCTTT
cdr3_aa: CASSQNRNMNTEAFF
clone_size: .
j_call: TRBJ1-1
d_call: .
v_call: TRBV11-2

cdr3_nt: TGTGCCAGCAGCTTAGCGTGGGGGCGGGAGGCCAATGAGCAGTTCTTC
cdr3_aa: CASSLAWGREANEQFF
clone_size: .
j_call: TRBJ2-1
d_call: TRBD2
v_call: TRBV7-9

cdr3_nt: TGTGCCAGCAGTTACGTGAGGGAAGATACGCAGTATTTT
cdr3_aa: CASSYVREDTQYF
clone_size: .
j_call: TRBJ2-3
d_call: .
v_call: TRBV6-5

cdr3_nt: TGTGCCAGCAGCGGATATGAGACCCAGTACTTC
cdr3_aa: CASSGYETQYF
clone_size: few
j_call: TRBJ2-5
d_call: .
v_call: TRBV5-4

cdr3_nt: TGTGCCAGCAGCTTTTGGTCACAAGAGACCCAGTACTTC
cdr3_aa: CASSFWSQETQYF
clone_size: few
j_call: TRBJ2-5
d_call: .
v_call: TRBV7-9

cdr3_nt: TGCGCCAGCAGCCTCGGGTCAGACAATGAGCAGTTCTTC
cdr3_aa: CASSLGSDNEQFF
clone_size: few
j_call: TRBJ2-1
d_call: .
v_call: TRBV5-1

cdr3_nt: TGTGCCAGCAGCCACCGCGGCAATGAGCAGTTCTTC
cdr3_aa: CASSHRGNEQFF
clone_size: .
j_call: TRBJ2-1
d_call: .
v_call: TRBV5-6

cdr3_nt: TGCGCCAGCAGCCCAGGGGGCAATCAAGAGACCCAGTACTTC
cdr3_aa: CASSPGGNQETQYF
clone_size: .
j_call: TRBJ2-5
d_call: TRBD1
v_call: TRBV5-1

cdr3_nt: TGTGCCAGCAGTTTAGTCGCTAACTATGGCTACACCTTC
cdr3_aa: CASSLVANYGYTF
clone_size: .
j_call: TRBJ1-2
d_call: .
v_call: TRBV27

cdr3_nt: TGCGCCAGCAGCCAAGATGGAAGAGGCGGTAGCAATCAGCCCCAGCATTTT
cdr3_aa: CASSQDGRGGSNQPQHF
clone_size: many
j_call: TRBJ1-5
d_call: .
v_call: TRBV4-3

cdr3_nt: TGTGCCAGTCGGGAGGGGTACTCGCGGGAGACCCAGTACTTC
cdr3_aa: CASREGYSRETQYF
clone_size: .
j_call: TRBJ2-5
d_call: TRBD2
v_call: TRBV27

cdr3_nt: TGTGCCTCCAGTTCGAGGGAGGATCAGCCCCAGCATTTT
cdr3_aa: CASSSREDQPQHF
clone_size: many
j_call: TRBJ1-5
d_call: .
v_call: TRBV10-3

cdr3_nt: TGTGCCAGTAGTATAGGGTCCACCTCCACCGGGGAGCTGTTTTTT
cdr3_aa: CASSIGSTSTGELFF
clone_size: .
j_call: TRBJ2-2
d_call: .
v_call: TRBV19

cdr3_nt: TGCGCCAGCAGCTTGGTATCAGAGAACTATGGCTACACCTTC
cdr3_aa: CASSLVSENYGYTF
clone_size: few
j_call: TRBJ1-2
d_call: .
v_call: TRBV5-1

cdr3_nt: TGTGCCAGTAGGGCGGACAGGGGGCTTTCGAGCAATCAGCCCCAGCATTTT
cdr3_aa: CASRADRGLSSNQPQHF
clone_size: few
j_call: TRBJ1-5
d_call: TRBD1
v_call: TRBV19

cdr3_nt: TGCGCCAGCGCCGAAGACCGGGTTGCCGGCGAGCAGTACTTC
cdr3_aa: CASAEDRVAGEQYF
clone_size: few
j_call: TRBJ2-7
d_call: .
v_call: TRBV5-1

cdr3_nt: TGTGCCTGGAGTGTGGGTAGCGGGAGGACCTACAATGAGCAGTTCTTC
cdr3_aa: CAWSVGSGRTYNEQFF
clone_size: .
j_call: TRBJ2-1
d_call: TRBD2
v_call: TRBV30

cdr3_nt: TGTGCCAGCAGCTTTAAGACCAGATCTGAGCAGTTCTTC
cdr3_aa: CASSFKTRSEQFF
clone_size: .
j_call: TRBJ2-1
d_call: .
v_call: TRBV11-3

cdr3_nt: TGTGCCAGCCGATATTCGACAGGGTATAGCAATCAGCCCCAGCATTTT
cdr3_aa: CASRYSTGYSNQPQHF
clone_size: few
j_call: TRBJ1-5
d_call: TRBD1
v_call: TRBV28